Included here is one T cell receptor beta chain sequence, with context. The antigen remains unidentified. The sample comes from a study of T cell responses to AZD1222 COVID-19 vaccine. Study-wide points: There were repertoire samples only from the period after the peak T cell response. Close to half of all spike-specific TCRs reportedly target regions of the variants that are unmutated. The donor group comprised mostly white British people and more females; the analysis possibly underestimated clonal diversity.

Some clones are missing from TCRdb's copy, which holds only in-frame ones; the method was immunoSEQ multiplex PCR. Of approximately 150,000 clones listed, more than 85% are singletons. Second-dose schedules of about 4 or about 12 weeks were combined. The germline V and J ends were trimmed by 6 bases and 5 bases, with 4 bases remaining between them. The CDR3 covers 10 residues. The germline V gene encodes CDR1 WSHSY and CDR2 SAAADI. Sequencing used peripheral blood, obtained 28 days after the second AZD1222 dose. The source is an adult who received the AZD1222 COVID-19 vaccine. The chain couples TRBV10-2 to TRBJ1-2, with unresolved D. The CDR3 DNA sequence: TGCGCCAGCAGCGGGTATGGCTACACCTTC. Its protein is CASSGYGYTF.